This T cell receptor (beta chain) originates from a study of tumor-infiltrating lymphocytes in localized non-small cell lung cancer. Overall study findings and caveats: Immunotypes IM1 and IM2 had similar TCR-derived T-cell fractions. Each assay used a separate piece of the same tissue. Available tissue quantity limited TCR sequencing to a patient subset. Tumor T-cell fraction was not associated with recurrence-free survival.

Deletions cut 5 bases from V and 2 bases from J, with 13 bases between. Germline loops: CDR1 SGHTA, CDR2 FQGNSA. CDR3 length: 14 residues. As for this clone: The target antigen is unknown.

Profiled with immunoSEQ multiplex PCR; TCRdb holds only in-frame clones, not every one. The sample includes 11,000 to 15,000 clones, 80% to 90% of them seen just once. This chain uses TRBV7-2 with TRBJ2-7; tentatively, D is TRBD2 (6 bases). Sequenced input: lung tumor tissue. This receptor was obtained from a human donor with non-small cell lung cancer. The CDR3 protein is CASSMGGGPYEQYF. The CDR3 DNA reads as TGTGCCAGCAGCATGGGAGGCGGACCCTACGAGCAGTACTTC.